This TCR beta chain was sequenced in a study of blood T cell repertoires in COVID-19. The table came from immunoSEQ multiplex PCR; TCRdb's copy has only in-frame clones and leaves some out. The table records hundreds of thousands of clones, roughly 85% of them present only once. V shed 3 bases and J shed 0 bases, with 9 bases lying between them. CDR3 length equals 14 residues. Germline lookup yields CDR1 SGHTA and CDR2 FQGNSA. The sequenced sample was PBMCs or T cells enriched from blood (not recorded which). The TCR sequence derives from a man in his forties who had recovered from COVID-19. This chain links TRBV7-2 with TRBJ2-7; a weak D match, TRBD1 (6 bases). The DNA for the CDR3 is TGTGCCAGCAGCTTTGACAGGTTCTCCTACGAGCAGTACTTC. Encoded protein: CASSFDRFSYEQYF.